This T cell receptor (beta chain) was found in a study of T cells in women clearing cervical HPV infection. About the study: No precancer developed; the control's incident HPV16 infection cleared within 12 months. General observations from the study: Unknown T-cell numbers per sample may underlie the richness differences.

With regard to this clone: Its antigen remains unknown.

TCRdb's copy holds only in-frame clones and misses some; the assay was immunoSEQ multiplex PCR. The sample features around 16,000 clones, with under 12% in its top ten. The sequence derives from a woman aged 18 to 75 with a cervical HPV16 infection that either progressed to CIN3+ or cleared (not recorded which). Sequencing was performed on blood buffy coat.

The CDR3 bases that were read are TGTGCCAGCAGCTTTAATCAGGGGGCTGTGGAGACG. Translating it yields CASSFNQGAVET. The complete CDR3 reads CASSFNQGAVETQYF. This sequence joins TRBV5-6 and TRBJ2-3; 8 nucleotides match TRBD1. The read ends 3 residues shy of where the CDR3 ends; the end is completed using the germline J gene. The CDR3 is made up of 15 amino acids. Germline V CDR1 and CDR2: SGHDT, YYEEEE.